This T cell receptor (beta chain) derives from a study of lymphopenia after photon versus proton radiotherapy. With respect to this clone: Its cognate antigen is unknown.

Some clones are missing from TCRdb's copy, which holds only in-frame ones; the method was immunoSEQ multiplex PCR. The sample has tens of thousands of clones; approximately 90% are singletons. Germline V lookup: CDR1 SGHDT, CDR2 YYEEEE. The V end lost 4 bases, the J end lost 4 bases, and 22 bases lay between the germline ends. The CDR3 covers 17 residues. Study-level points and caveats: Larger post-nadir TCR diversity loss correlated inversely with survival in deceased patients. After the lymphocyte nadir, photon-treated repertoires showed oligoclonal expansion, especially of CD8+ Temra cells. Survival link was tested only in deceased patients; proton benefit remains a possibility. Photon-treated patients lost naive T cells and TCR diversity; proton-treated stayed stable.

This receptor was taken from a woman in her 70s with pancreatic cancer. Source: peripheral blood, taken from a patient treated with photon-based radiotherapy. This chain connects TRBV5-6 to TRBJ2-3; maybe TRBD2 (6 bases). Written as DNA, the CDR3 is TGTGCCAGCAGCCCCACTCGCTATAGGGGAGGCCCAGATACGCAGTATTTT. Encoded protein: CASSPTRYRGGPDTQYF.